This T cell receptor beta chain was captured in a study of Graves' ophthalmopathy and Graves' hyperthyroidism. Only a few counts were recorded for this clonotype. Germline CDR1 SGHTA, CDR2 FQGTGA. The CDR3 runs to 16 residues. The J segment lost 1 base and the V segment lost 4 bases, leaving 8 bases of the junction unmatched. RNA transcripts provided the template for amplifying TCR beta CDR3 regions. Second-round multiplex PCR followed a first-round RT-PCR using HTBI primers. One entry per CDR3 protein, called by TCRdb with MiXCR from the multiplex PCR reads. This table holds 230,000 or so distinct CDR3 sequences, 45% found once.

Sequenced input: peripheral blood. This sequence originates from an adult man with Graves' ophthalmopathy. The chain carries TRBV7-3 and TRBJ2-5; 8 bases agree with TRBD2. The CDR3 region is CASSSPAAGGQETQYF. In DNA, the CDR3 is TGTGCCAGCAGCTCTCCAGCGGCGGGGGGCCAAGAGACCCAGTACTTC.